Listed below are T cell receptor beta chains from one sample, sequenced in a study of breast tumors, draining lymph nodes, adjacent tissues. TCRdb independently ran MiXCR on the multiplex PCR reads; one entry per CDR3 protein. The table includes around 150,000 distinct CDR3 sequences, about 20% detected once. The material sequenced was axillary lymph node tissue. Receptor source: a female donor with breast cancer. Some clones in this sample may be carry-over from other donors' samples. Each CDR3 is given with its conserved first and last residue. The D gene is left open where the match is weak. Some rows have no size entry. The others give once, few or many, or a class for an expanded clone.

v_gene,len,d_gene,j_gene,abundance,CDR3aa,CDR3nt
TRBV2,17,TRBD2,TRBJ2-5,.,CASRSTSGRTAGETQYF,TGTGCCAGCAGGTCTACTAGCGGGAGAACCGCAGGGGAGACCCAGTACTTC
TRBV5-6,17,TRBD2,TRBJ2-1,many,CASSLAGLAGPYNEQFF,TGTGCCAGCAGCTTGGCAGGACTAGCGGGACCCTACAATGAGCAGTTCTTC
TRBV12-3/TRBV12-4,16,TRBD1,TRBJ2-7,many,CASSLAVGQGAYEQYF,TGTGCCAGCAGTTTAGCGGTAGGACAGGGGGCTTACGAGCAGTACTTC
TRBV24-1,15,TRBD2,TRBJ2-3,many,CATSDSSGRGDTQYF,TGTGCCACCAGTGATAGTAGCGGGAGGGGAGATACGCAGTATTTT
TRBV11-2,14,.,TRBJ1-6,many,CASSLLQLNSPLHF,TGTGCCAGCAGCTTGTTACAGCTAAATTCACCCCTCCACTTT
TRBV3-1,15,TRBD2,TRBJ2-7,few,CASSPTSGGFYEQYF,TGTGCCAGCAGCCCGACTAGCGGGGGATTCTACGAGCAGTACTTC
TRBV30,13,.,TRBJ2-3,many,CAWSGRSGVTQYF,TGTGCCTGGAGTGGCAGATCGGGGGTCACGCAGTATTTT
TRBV7-9,11,.,TRBJ2-7,many,CASSLVDEQYF,TGTGCCAGCAGCTTAGTGGACGAGCAGTACTTC
TRBV7-2,14,.,TRBJ1-3,many,CASSLDSSGNTIYF,TGTGCCAGCAGCTTAGACAGCTCTGGAAACACCATATATTTT
TRBV19,16,.,TRBJ2-1,few,CASTLDRSGPYNEQFF,TGTGCCAGTACCCTCGACAGGTCTGGACCTTACAATGAGCAGTTCTTC
TRBV6-2/TRBV6-3,13,.,TRBJ2-7,.,CAGRGKRAYEQYF,TGTGCCGGCCGCGGGAAGAGGGCCTACGAGCAGTACTTC
TRBV28,15,TRBD1,TRBJ2-7,few,CASSSATGTVYEQYF,TGTGCCAGCAGTTCAGCTACCGGGACAGTATACGAGCAGTACTTC
TRBV6-5,12,.,TRBJ2-2,many,CAGRTSTGELFF,TGTGCCGGGCGAACCAGTACCGGGGAGCTGTTTTTT
TRBV5-8,14,.,TRBJ1-5,few,CARGGVAFNQPQHF,TGTGCCAGAGGAGGGGTCGCCTTTAATCAGCCCCAGCATTTT
TRBV24-1,14,.,TRBJ2-6,many,CATSLGSGANVLTF,TGTGCCACCAGTCTCGGATCTGGGGCCAACGTCCTGACTTTC
TRBV5-1,16,TRBD2,TRBJ2-3,.,CASSVTSGRWADTQYF,TGCGCCAGCAGCGTTACTAGCGGGAGATGGGCGGATACGCAGTATTTT